These 3 T cell receptor beta chains share one sample of origin, sequenced in a study of T cell clones after liver transplantation. Sequencing was performed with immunoSEQ multiplex PCR; in TCRdb, only in-frame clones are kept and a portion is missing. Found here are roughly 73,000 clones, roughly 80% of them singletons; the top ten hold 0.45% to 0.65%. The source was CD4+ T cells from blood, collected before liver transplant. These TCRs come from a human donor who received a liver transplant.

V is TRBV28 and J is TRBJ1-5, with D possibly TRBD1 on 5 matching bases. This CDR3 spans 11 amino acids. Trimming shortened V by 11 bases and J by 6 bases, and 11 bases separated the two germline ends. CDR1 and CDR2 from the germline V gene are MDHEN and SYDVKM. The CDR3 coding sequence is TGTGCCTCCAATGGGGCTCAGCCCCAGCATTTT. It encodes CASNGAQPQHF.

V usage is TRBV28 and J usage is TRBJ2-3; 7 bases are shared with TRBD1. CDR1 is MDHEN and CDR2 is SYDVKM in the germline V gene. CDR3 length: 14 residues. The V gene end was trimmed by 5 bases and the J gene end by 8 bases; junction bases not matched to a gene: 10. The CDR3 loop reads CASSRDPHRGTQYF. CDR3 sequence (DNA): TGTGCCAGCAGTCGCGATCCTCACAGGGGTACGCAGTATTTT.

The chain joins TRBV7-2 to TRBJ1-2; maybe TRBD1 (5 bases). Germline assignment: CDR1 SGHTA and CDR2 FQGNSA. The CDR3 sequence is 17 residues long. V was trimmed by 7 bases and J by 3 bases, leaving 24 bases between them. CDR3 loop: CASMERVGGAHYYGYTF. The CDR3 bases are TGTGCCAGCATGGAAAGAGTGGGAGGGGCCCACTACTATGGCTACACCTTC.